These 27 T cell receptor beta chains share one sample of origin, sequenced in a study of shared clonotypes between healthy human individuals. Only in-frame clones appear in the TCRdb table, and some are missing; sequencing was by immunoSEQ multiplex PCR. The sample holds about 2.2 million clones, roughly 91% seen once. Naive CD8 populations comprised CD45RO-negative cells positively selected for CCR7, excluding terminally differentiated effector memory CD45RA+ cells. The sample taken for sequencing was naive CD8+ T cells from PBMCs. Source of these receptors: a man younger than 35 in good health. Some clones in this sample may be carry-over from other donors' samples.

The rearrangement uses TRBV9 and TRBJ1-1; D unresolved. V dropped 4 bases and J dropped 3 bases, with 13 bases sitting between them. The CDR3 spans 14 residues. In germline, CDR1 is SGDLS, CDR2 YYNGEE. CDR3 bases: TGTGCCAGCAGCTCCCGAGACATTTACACTGAAGCTTTCTTT. It is translated as CASSSRDIYTEAFF.

The J gene is TRBJ2-1, the V gene TRBV6-6; the D gene is possibly TRBD2 (6 bases). This CDR3 is 15 amino acids long. Germline assignment: CDR1 MNHNY and CDR2 SVGAGI (reference sequence). V gave up 2 bases and J gave up 4 bases, with 12 bases separating them. Here the CDR3 reads CASSYAGSDYNEQFF. CDR3 in DNA: TGTGCCAGCAGTTACGCCGGGAGCGATTACAATGAGCAGTTCTTC.

This sequence joins TRBV19 and TRBJ1-3; D ambiguous. Germline V gene lookup returns CDR1 LNHDA and CDR2 SQIVND (reference sequence). There are 15 residues in the CDR3. Trimming stripped 3 bases from V and 5 bases from J, with 14 bases between. The CDR3 DNA sequence: TGTGCCAGTAGTATGAATCTGGACGAGCGAAACACCATATATTTT. Amino acid sequence: CASSMNLDERNTIYF. Using reference TRBV19 and TRBJ1-3 for the parts outside the CDR3, the full variable domain is DGGITQSPKYLFRKEGQNVTLSCEQNLNHDAMYWYRQDPGQGLRLIYYSQIVNDFQKGDIAEGYSVSREKKESFPLTVTSAQKNPTAFYLCASSMNLDERNTIYFGEGSWLTVV.

V gene TRBV5-4 combines with J gene TRBJ2-2; 7 bases match TRBD1. Germline V gene data show CDR1 as SGHNT and CDR2 as YYREEE (reference sequence). The J segment lost 6 bases and the V segment lost 4 bases, leaving 9 bases of the junction unmatched. The CDR3 extends over 15 amino acids. CDR3 sequence: CASSPLTGWAGELFF. The CDR3 coding sequence is TGTGCCAGCAGCCCCCTGACAGGGTGGGCCGGGGAGCTGTTTTTT.

CDR3 residues: CASSYSSATNYEQYF. In DNA, the CDR3 is TGTGCCAGCAGTTACTCGTCGGCCACCAACTACGAGCAGTACTTC. The J gene is TRBJ2-7, the V gene TRBV6-6; unclear D gene. This CDR3 is 15 amino acids long. V was shortened by 0 bases and J by 3 bases, with 12 bases between the two germline ends. CDR1 and CDR2 (germline): MNHNY, SVGAGI (reference sequence).

The chain carries TRBV6-1 and TRBJ1-5; D not resolved. CDR1 and CDR2 (germline): MNHNS, SASEGT. The CDR3 is made up of 12 amino acids. The ends were cut back, 4 bases at V and 9 bases at J, with 10 bases in the middle. The DNA of the CDR3 is TGTGCCAGCAGTGTTTTCGTCTCGCCCCAGCATTTT. Encoded protein: CASSVFVSPQHF.

The chain is built from TRBV4-3 and TRBJ2-3; D remains ambiguous. Trimming shortened V by 1 base and J by 6 bases, and 14 bases separated the two germline ends. This CDR3 contains 15 residues. The V gene's germline CDR1 is LGHNA and CDR2 YSLEER. CDR3 protein: CASSQGAVRLDTQYF. The CDR3 DNA reads TGCGCCAGCAGCCAAGGCGCAGTTCGCTTGGATACGCAGTATTTT.

V gene TRBV27 combines with J gene TRBJ2-1; 10 positions match TRBD2. With V trimmed by 7 bases and J by 7 bases, 7 bases remained unmatched. CDR1 is MNHEY and CDR2 is SMNVEV in the germline V gene (reference sequence). This CDR3 spans 14 amino acids. CDR3 sequence: CASNLAGVGNEQFF. CDR3 in DNA: TGTGCCAGCAATCTAGCGGGAGTAGGAAATGAGCAGTTCTTC.

J is TRBJ2-2 and V is TRBV29-1; D ambiguous. V was pared by 4 bases and J by 7 bases, with 10 bases between. CDR1 SQVTM and CDR2 ANQGSEA come from the germline V gene. This CDR3 region has 12 residues. The CDR3 DNA is TGCAGCGTTGCTTCGGGTAGCGGGGAGCTGTTTTTT. Its translation is CSVASGSGELFF.

The V call is TRBV7-9, the J call TRBJ2-3, with TRBD2 identical over 8 bases. The trim removed 5 bases at V and 3 bases at J, leaving 13 bases unmatched. The germline CDR1 and CDR2 sequences are SEHNR and FQNEAQ (reference sequence). The CDR3 is 17 amino acids. The DNA for the CDR3 is TGTGCCAGCAGCAAACTGGGAGAGGCGGGAGGAACAGATACGCAGTATTTT. This gives the protein CASSKLGEAGGTDTQYF. The full variable domain, its missing parts supplied by reference TRBV7-9 and TRBJ2-3, is DTGVSQNPRHKITKRGQNVTFRCDPISEHNRLYWYRQTLGQGPEFLTYFQNEAQLEKSRLLSDRFSAERPKGSFSTLEIQRTEQGDSAMYLCASSKLGEAGGTDTQYFGPGTRLTVL.

This chain connects TRBV6-1 to TRBJ1-1, with TRBD1 matching 12 bases. The CDR3 is 17 amino acids. V gave up 4 bases and J gave up 5 bases; unmatched junction bases: 11. Germline CDR1 and CDR2: MNHNS and SASEGT. The CDR3 here is CASSVIRDRGQDTEAFF. CDR3 DNA sequence: TGTGCCAGCAGTGTAATCCGGGACAGGGGGCAAGATACTGAAGCTTTCTTT.

The rearrangement uses TRBV27 and TRBJ2-1, with 8 bases fitting TRBD2. This CDR3 is 17 amino acids long. The germline CDR1 and CDR2 sequences are MNHEY and SMNVEV (reference sequence). V trimming: 5 bases; J trimming: 8 bases; junction bases outside the gene matches: 17. The CDR3 is CASSPLSVAGILYEQFF. The DNA for the CDR3 is TGTGCCAGCAGTCCCCTCTCAGTAGCGGGAATCCTCTATGAGCAGTTCTTC.

J is TRBJ2-5 and V is TRBV7-9, with TRBD1 matching 7 bases. CDR1 and CDR2 from the germline V gene are SEHNR and FQNEAQ (reference sequence). Germline trimming cut 3 bases from V and 5 bases from J; bases unmatched to any gene: 9. This CDR3 spans 15 amino acids. The CDR3 DNA sequence: TGTGCCAGCAGCTTTTATGAAGGGGGCGAGGAGACCCAGTACTTC. Translating it yields CASSFYEGGEETQYF.

About this clone: Additional DNA sequences in this sample encode the identical CDR3. This sequence joins TRBV9 and TRBJ1-2; 10 nucleotides align to TRBD1. The V gene end was trimmed by 4 bases and the J gene end by 2 bases; junction bases not matched to a gene: 5. Per the germline V gene, CDR1 is SGDLS and CDR2 is YYNGEE. The CDR3 has 15 amino acids. CDR3 bases: TGTGCCAGCAGCCCTGGACAGGGGGTGAACTATGGCTACACCTTC. It translates to CASSPGQGVNYGYTF.

The rearrangement joins TRBV6-4 to TRBJ1-1; D ambiguous. Germline V lookup: CDR1 MRHNA, CDR2 SNTAGT. Trimming left V 1 base short and J 1 base short, with 7 bases between. This CDR3 has 14 residues. The CDR3 loop reads CASSDFPGNTEAFF. DNA for the CDR3: TGTGCCAGCAGTGACTTTCCAGGGAACACTGAAGCTTTCTTT.

As to this clone: The sample carries other DNA sequences with the same CDR3. V is TRBV9 and J is TRBJ2-7; TRBD1 agrees at 10 bases. Germline V lookup: CDR1 SGDLS, CDR2 YYNGEE. The CDR3 is 15 amino acids. J was trimmed by 3 bases and V by 0 bases; bases with no gene match: 3. The CDR3 region has the DNA TGTGCCAGCAGCGTAGCTGGGACAGGGGACTACGAGCAGTACTTC. Encoded protein: CASSVAGTGDYEQYF.

This sequence joins TRBV28 and TRBJ1-5; a possible D gene is TRBD1 (5 bases). The germline gives CDR1 MDHEN, CDR2 SYDVKM. The germline V and J ends were trimmed by 4 bases and 1 base, with 11 bases remaining between them. The CDR3 has 15 amino acids. This CDR3 reads CASSWNRDSNQPQHF. The CDR3 bases are TGTGCCAGCAGTTGGAACCGGGACAGCAATCAGCCCCAGCATTTT. Full variable domain (remainder filled in from reference TRBV28 and TRBJ1-5): DVKVTQSSRYLVKRTGEKVFLECVQDMDHENMFWYRQDPGLGLRLIYFSYDVKMKEKGDIPEGYSVSREKKERFSLILESASTNQTSMYLCASSWNRDSNQPQHFGDGTRLSIL.

The V gene is TRBV7-9, the J gene TRBJ1-1; the D is unclear. The V end was cut by 3 bases, the J end by 0 bases, with 11 bases between. The germline CDR1 and CDR2 sequences are SEHNR and FQNEAQ (reference sequence). The CDR3 contains 15 residues. The CDR3 DNA reads as TGTGCCAGCAGCTTCATGCGGGCCTTGAACACTGAAGCTTTCTTT. This sequence encodes CASSFMRALNTEAFF.

This clone was seen a handful of times. The rearrangement uses TRBV5-1 and TRBJ1-1; 10 bases agree with TRBD1. The CDR3 is 14 residues long. The V gene end was trimmed by 0 bases and the J gene end by 4 bases; junction bases not matched to a gene: 0. From germline, CDR1 is SGHRS and CDR2 YFSETQ. CDR3 sequence reads: CASSLGQGATEAFF. DNA of the CDR3: TGCGCCAGCAGCTTGGGACAGGGGGCCACTGAAGCTTTCTTT.

The chain combines TRBV13 with TRBJ2-2; perhaps TRBD1 as D (8 bases). The CDR3 runs 15 residues. CDR1 is PRHDT and CDR2 is FYEKMQ in the germline V gene (reference sequence). Trimming removed 4 bases from V and 6 bases from J, with 15 bases in between. CDR3 amino acids: CASSSRQGRAGELFF. CDR3 bases: TGTGCCAGCAGCTCAAGACAGGGGAGGGCCGGGGAGCTGTTTTTT. Looking up the rest from reference TRBV13 and TRBJ2-2 gives the full variable domain: AAGVIQSPRHLIKEKRETATLKCYPIPRHDTVYWYQQGPGQDPQFLISFYEKMQSDKGSIPDRFSAQQFSDYHSELNMSSLELGDSALYFCASSSRQGRAGELFFGEGSRLTVL.

V usage is TRBV27 and J usage is TRBJ2-5; weak D call: TRBD1 (5 bases). From germline, CDR1 is MNHEY and CDR2 SMNVEV (reference sequence). The CDR3 runs to 12 residues. V shed 11 bases and J shed 3 bases, with 13 bases lying between them. The CDR3, as DNA: TGTGCCGCAGGGTGGGTTGAAGAGACCCAGTACTTC. The encoded protein is CAAGWVEETQYF.

The gene calls are TRBV9 and TRBJ2-5; tentatively, D is TRBD1 or TRBD2 (6 bases each). Trimming took 0 bases from V and 4 from J, leaving 19 bases between them. Germline-derived CDR1 and CDR2 are SGDLS and YYNGEE. This CDR3 comprises 17 residues. CDR3 coding DNA: TGTGCCAGCAGCGTAGTGGATGAGCCTCGGGGGCGAGAGACCCAGTACTTC. Residues: CASSVVDEPRGRETQYF.

The chain uses TRBV9 and TRBJ1-1; 7 bases are shared with TRBD1. Germline CDR1 and CDR2: SGDLS and YYNGEE. This CDR3 spans 13 amino acids. The junction had 6 bases not matched to a gene; V was cut back by 4 bases and J by 6 bases. CDR3 in DNA: TGTGCCAGCAGCCCGACAGGGCCCCCTGAAGCTTTCTTT. It is translated as CASSPTGPPEAFF. The full variable domain, with the rest looked up from reference TRBV9 and TRBJ1-1, is DSGVTQTPKHLITATGQRVTLRCSPRSGDLSVYWYQQSLDQGLQFLIQYYNGEERAKGNILERFSAQQFPDLHSELNLSSLELGDSALYFCASSPTGPPEAFFGQGTRLTVV.

Here the CDR3 DNA reads TGCGCCAGCAACCCAGCCGGGACTAGCGGGAGGGGGGGCACAGATACGCAGTATTTT. Its protein product is CASNPAGTSGRGGTDTQYF. The chain recombines TRBV4-1 with TRBJ2-3; 16 bases fit TRBD2. CDR1 is MGHRA and CDR2 is YSYEKL in the germline V gene. V lost 7 bases and J lost 1; bases outside the gene matches: 11. The CDR3 runs to 19 residues.

The rearrangement joins TRBV7-9 to TRBJ2-4, with 13 bases lining up with TRBD2. The junction had 7 bases not matched to a gene; V was cut back by 4 bases and J by 1 base. Germline CDR1 SEHNR, CDR2 FQNEAQ (reference sequence). This CDR3 has 18 amino acids. CDR3 loop: CASSSGTSGIGAKNIQYF. CDR3 in DNA: TGTGCCAGCAGCTCTGGGACTAGCGGGATCGGGGCCAAAAACATTCAGTACTTC. Full variable domain (missing parts from reference TRBV7-9 and TRBJ2-4): DTGVSQNPRHKITKRGQNVTFRCDPISEHNRLYWYRQTLGQGPEFLTYFQNEAQLEKSRLLSDRFSAERPKGSFSTLEIQRTEQGDSAMYLCASSSGTSGIGAKNIQYFGAGTRLSVL.

The V call is TRBV28, the J call TRBJ1-2, with a possible D match to TRBD1 (5 bases). Germline V gives CDR1 MDHEN, CDR2 SYDVKM. V lost 6 bases and J lost 6, with 11 bases in between. The CDR3 has 12 residues. CDR3 residues: CASRGGTDGYTF. In DNA, the CDR3 is TGTGCCAGCAGGGGGGGGACTGATGGCTACACCTTC.

This clone was picked up one time. The chain links TRBV4-1 to TRBJ2-5, with 9 nucleotides matching TRBD2. V gave up 5 bases and J gave up 2 bases; unmatched junction bases: 6. Germline V CDR1 and CDR2: MGHRA, YSYEKL. The CDR3 is made up of 15 amino acids. CDR3 sequence reads: CASSFRLADQETQYF. As DNA, the CDR3 is TGCGCCAGCAGCTTTCGACTAGCGGATCAAGAGACCCAGTACTTC.